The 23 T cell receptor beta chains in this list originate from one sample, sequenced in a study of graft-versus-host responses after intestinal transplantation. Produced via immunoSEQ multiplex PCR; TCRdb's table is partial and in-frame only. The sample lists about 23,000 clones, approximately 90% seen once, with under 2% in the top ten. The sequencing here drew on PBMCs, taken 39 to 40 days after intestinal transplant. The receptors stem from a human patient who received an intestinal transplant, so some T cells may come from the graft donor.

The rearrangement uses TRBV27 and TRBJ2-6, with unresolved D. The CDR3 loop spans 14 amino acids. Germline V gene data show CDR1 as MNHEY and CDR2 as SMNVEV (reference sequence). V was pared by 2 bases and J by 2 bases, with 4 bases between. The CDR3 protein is CASSLIAGANVLTF. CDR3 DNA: TGTGCCAGCAGTTTAATCGCTGGGGCCAACGTCCTGACTTTC.

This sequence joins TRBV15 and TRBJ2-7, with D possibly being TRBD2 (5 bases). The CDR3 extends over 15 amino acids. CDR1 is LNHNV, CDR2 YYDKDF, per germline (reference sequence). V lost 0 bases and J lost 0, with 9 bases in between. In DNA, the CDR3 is TGTGCCACCAGCAGAGATCGGGGTTTCTCCTACGAGCAGTACTTC. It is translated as CATSRDRGFSYEQYF.

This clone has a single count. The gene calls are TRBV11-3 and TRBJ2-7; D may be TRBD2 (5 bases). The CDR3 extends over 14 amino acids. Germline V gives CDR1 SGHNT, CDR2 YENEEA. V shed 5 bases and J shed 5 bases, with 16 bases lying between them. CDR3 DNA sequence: TGTGCCAGCAGCCCAGACTACCCAGGTCACGAGCAGTACTTC. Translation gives CASSPDYPGHEQYF.

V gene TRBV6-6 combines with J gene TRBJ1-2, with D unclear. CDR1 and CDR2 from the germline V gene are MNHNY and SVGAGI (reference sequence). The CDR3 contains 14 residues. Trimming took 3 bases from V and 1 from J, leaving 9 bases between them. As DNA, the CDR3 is TGTGCCAGCAGTTATACGAGAGATAACTATGGCTACACCTTC. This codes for CASSYTRDNYGYTF.

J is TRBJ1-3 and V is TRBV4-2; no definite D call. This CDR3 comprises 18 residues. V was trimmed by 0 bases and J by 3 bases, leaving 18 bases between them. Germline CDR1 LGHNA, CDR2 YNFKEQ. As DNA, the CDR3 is TGTGCCAGCAGCCAAGACAGGTGGCACTCTAAAGATGGAAACACCATATATTTT. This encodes CASSQDRWHSKDGNTIYF.

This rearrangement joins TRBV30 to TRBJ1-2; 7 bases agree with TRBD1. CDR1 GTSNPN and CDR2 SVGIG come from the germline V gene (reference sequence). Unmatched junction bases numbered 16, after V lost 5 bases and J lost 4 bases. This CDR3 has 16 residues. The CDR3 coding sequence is TGTGCCTGGGAAAGGGGGCGATATAGAAGGACCTATGGCTACACCTTC. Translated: CAWERGRYRRTYGYTF.

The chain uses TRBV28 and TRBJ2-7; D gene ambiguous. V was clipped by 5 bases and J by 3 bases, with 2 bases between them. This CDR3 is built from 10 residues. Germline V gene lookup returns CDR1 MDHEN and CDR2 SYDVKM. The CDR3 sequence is CASSDYEQYF. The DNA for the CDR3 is TGTGCCAGCAGTGACTACGAGCAGTACTTC.

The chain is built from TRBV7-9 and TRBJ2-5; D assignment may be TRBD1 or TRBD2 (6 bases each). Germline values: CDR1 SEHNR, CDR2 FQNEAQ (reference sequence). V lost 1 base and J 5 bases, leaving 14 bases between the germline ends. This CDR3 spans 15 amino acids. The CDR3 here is CASSLDYRGRETQYF. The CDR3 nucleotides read TGTGCCAGCAGCTTAGATTATCGGGGGCGGGAGACCCAGTACTTC.

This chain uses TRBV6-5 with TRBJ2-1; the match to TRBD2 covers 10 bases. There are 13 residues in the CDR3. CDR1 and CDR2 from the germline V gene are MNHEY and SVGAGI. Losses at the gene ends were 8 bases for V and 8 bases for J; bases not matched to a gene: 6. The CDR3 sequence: CASRLAGEDEQFF. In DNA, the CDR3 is TGTGCCAGCCGGCTAGCGGGAGAGGATGAGCAGTTCTTC.

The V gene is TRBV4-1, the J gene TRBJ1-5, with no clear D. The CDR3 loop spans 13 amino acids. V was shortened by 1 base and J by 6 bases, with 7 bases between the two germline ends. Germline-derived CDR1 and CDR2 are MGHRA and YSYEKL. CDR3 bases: TGCGCCAGCAGCCAAGTTCCCGGTCAGCCCCAGCATTTT. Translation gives CASSQVPGQPQHF.

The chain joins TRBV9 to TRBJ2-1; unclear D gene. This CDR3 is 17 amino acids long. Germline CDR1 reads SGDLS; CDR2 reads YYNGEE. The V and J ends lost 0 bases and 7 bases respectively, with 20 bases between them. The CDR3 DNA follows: TGTGCCAGCAGCGTAGTCCGCCGGGTTGGGTCCCGGAATGAGCAGTTCTTC. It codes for CASSVVRRVGSRNEQFF.

CDR3 sequence reads: CAISETGSESNQPQHF. CDR3 coding DNA: TGTGCCATCAGTGAGACAGGGAGTGAAAGCAATCAGCCCCAGCATTTT. The chain has TRBV10-3 and TRBJ1-5, with D perhaps matching TRBD1 (6 bases). Germline values: CDR1 ENHRY, CDR2 SYGVKD. The CDR3 has 16 residues. Trimming pared 2 bases from V and 1 base from J, leaving 12 bases between.

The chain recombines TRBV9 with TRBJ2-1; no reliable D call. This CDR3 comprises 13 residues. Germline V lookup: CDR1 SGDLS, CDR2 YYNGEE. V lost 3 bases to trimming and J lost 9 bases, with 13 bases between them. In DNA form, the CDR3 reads TGTGCCAGCAGCGACCCCCGGGCGAGTGAGCAGTTCTTC. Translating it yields CASSDPRASEQFF. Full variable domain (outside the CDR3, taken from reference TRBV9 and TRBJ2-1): DSGVTQTPKHLITATGQRVTLRCSPRSGDLSVYWYQQSLDQGLQFLIQYYNGEERAKGNILERFSAQQFPDLHSELNLSSLELGDSALYFCASSDPRASEQFFGPGTRLTVL.

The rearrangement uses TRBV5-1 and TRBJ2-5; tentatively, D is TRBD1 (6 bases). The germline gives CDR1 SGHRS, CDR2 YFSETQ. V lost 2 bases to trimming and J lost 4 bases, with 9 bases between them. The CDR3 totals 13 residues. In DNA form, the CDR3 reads TGCGCCAGCAGCTTCCACAGGGTAGAGACCCAGTACTTC. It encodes CASSFHRVETQYF. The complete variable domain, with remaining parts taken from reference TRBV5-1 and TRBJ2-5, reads KAGVTQTPRYLIKTRGQQVTLSCSPISGHRSVSWYQQTPGQGLQFLFEYFSETQRNKGNFPGRFSGRQFSNSRSEMNVSTLELGDSALYLCASSFHRVETQYFGPGTRLLVL.

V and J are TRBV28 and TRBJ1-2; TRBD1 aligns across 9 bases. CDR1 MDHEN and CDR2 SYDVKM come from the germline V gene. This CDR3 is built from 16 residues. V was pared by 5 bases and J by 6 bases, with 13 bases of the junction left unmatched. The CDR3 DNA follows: TGTGCCAGCAGTCTCCGTCCGGCCGACAGGGGGGATGGCTACACCTTC. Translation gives CASSLRPADRGDGYTF.

CDR3 bases: TGTGCCAGCAGCTTGGGGACTTTGGGAAGGGGCAATCAGCCCCAGCATTTT. Its translation is CASSLGTLGRGNQPQHF. The chain is built from TRBV5-5 and TRBJ1-5; no definite D call. V lost 0 bases and J 2 bases, leaving 15 bases between the germline ends. Looked up from germline, CDR1 is SGHKS and CDR2 is YYEKEE (reference sequence). CDR3 length: 17 residues.

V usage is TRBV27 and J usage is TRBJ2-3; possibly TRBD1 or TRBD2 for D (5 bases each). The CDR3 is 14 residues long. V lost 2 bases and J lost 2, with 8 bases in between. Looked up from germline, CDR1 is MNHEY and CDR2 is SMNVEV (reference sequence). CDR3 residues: CASSLGDVTDTQYF. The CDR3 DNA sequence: TGTGCCAGCAGTTTAGGGGACGTCACAGATACGCAGTATTTT.

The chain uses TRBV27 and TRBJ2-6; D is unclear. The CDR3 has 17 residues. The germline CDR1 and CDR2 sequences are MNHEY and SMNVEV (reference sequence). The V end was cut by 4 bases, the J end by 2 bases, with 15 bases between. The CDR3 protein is CASSSSGNETGANVLTF. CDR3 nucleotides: TGTGCCAGCAGTTCGTCAGGAAATGAGACTGGGGCCAACGTCCTGACTTTC.

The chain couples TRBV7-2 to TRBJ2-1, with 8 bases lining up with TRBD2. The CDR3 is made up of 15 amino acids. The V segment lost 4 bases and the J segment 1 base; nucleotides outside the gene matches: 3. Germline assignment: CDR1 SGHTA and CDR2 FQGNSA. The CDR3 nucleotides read TGTGCCAGCAGCTATACTAGCGGATCCTACAATGAGCAGTTCTTC. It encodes CASSYTSGSYNEQFF.

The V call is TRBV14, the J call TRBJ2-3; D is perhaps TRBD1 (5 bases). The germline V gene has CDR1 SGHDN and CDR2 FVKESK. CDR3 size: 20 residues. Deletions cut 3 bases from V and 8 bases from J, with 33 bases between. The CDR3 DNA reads TGTGCCAGCAGCCATGATAGGAAGTTTGACAGAAAAGTACCGTATTTTACGCAGTATTTT. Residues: CASSHDRKFDRKVPYFTQYF. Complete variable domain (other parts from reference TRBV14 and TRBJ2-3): EAGVTQFPSHSVIEKGQTVTLRCDPISGHDNLYWYRRVMGKEIKFLLHFVKESKQDESGMPNNRFLAERTGGTYSTLKVQPAELEDSGVYFCASSHDRKFDRKVPYFTQYFGPGTRLTVL.

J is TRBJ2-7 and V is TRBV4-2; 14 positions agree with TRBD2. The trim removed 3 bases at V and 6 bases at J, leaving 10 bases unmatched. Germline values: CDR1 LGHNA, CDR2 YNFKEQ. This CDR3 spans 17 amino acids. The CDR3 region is CASSQETSGRASGEQYF. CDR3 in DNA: TGTGCCAGCAGCCAGGAGACTAGCGGGAGGGCCTCCGGCGAGCAGTACTTC.

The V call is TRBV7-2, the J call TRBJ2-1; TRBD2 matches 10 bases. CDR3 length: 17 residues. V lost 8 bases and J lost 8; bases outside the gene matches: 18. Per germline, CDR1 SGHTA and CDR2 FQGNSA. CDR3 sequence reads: CASPPASAAGGIYEQFF. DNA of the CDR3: TGTGCCAGCCCTCCCGCGTCCGCAGCGGGAGGGATCTATGAGCAGTTCTTC. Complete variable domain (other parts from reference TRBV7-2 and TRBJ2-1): GAGVSQSPSNKVTEKGKDVELRCDPISGHTALYWYRQSLGQGLEFLIYFQGNSAPDKSGLPSDRFSAERTGGSVSTLTIQRTQQEDSAVYLCASPPASAAGGIYEQFFGPGTRLTVL.

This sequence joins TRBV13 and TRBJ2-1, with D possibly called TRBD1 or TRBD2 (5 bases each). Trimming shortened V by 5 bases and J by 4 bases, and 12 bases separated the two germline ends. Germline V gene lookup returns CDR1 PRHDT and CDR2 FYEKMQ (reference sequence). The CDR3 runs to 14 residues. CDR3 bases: TGTGCCAGCAGCCGTAGGGACGGTTACAATGAGCAGTTCTTC. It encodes CASSRRDGYNEQFF.